These 3 T cell receptor beta chains share one sample of origin, sequenced in a study of vaccination and CD4 T cells after COVID-19 (dated by TCRdb to 2021 to 2024). The antigens for these receptors are not known. Library prep was done by PCR. The sample was run on an Illumina iSeq 100. DNA from cultured CD4+ T cells was subjected to TCR sequencing with the Oncomine TCR Beta short-read assay at the Johns Hopkins FTIC core. The raw public reads went through TCRdb reprocessing: fastp at Q25, MiXCR clone calling, in-frame beta chains kept. Each record represents a unique CDR3 protein, reported with the most common genes and DNA among its rows. This sample comprises roughly 20,000 distinct CDR3 sequences, 47% of them detected only once. The ten biggest clones cover roughly 13% of the sample. The meaning of the sample's treatment or condition label: approximately 9-day PBMC culture with coronavirus spike peptide pools or control peptides (ViraFEST assay).

The sequenced sample consisted of cultured CD4+ T cells from blood. The receptor source for this set is a human donor with COVID-19.

V is TRBV7-9 and J is TRBJ1-2, with D perhaps matching TRBD1 (5 bases). V was pared by 4 bases and J by 8 bases, with 20 bases between. There are 15 residues in the CDR3. Germline CDR1 is SEHNR and CDR2 is FQNEAQ (reference sequence). CDR3 region: CASSYDSPGLEGYTF. CDR3 DNA: TGTGCCAGCAGCTACGACAGCCCTGGGTTGGAAGGCTACACCTTC.

The chain joins TRBV20-1 to TRBJ1-4, with 9 bases that match TRBD1. Germline trimming cut 3 bases from V and 8 bases from J; bases unmatched to any gene: 7. In germline, CDR1 is DFQATT, CDR2 SNEGSKA (reference sequence). The CDR3 runs 14 residues. In DNA form, the CDR3 reads TGCAGTGCTAGCGCCGGGACAGGGTTCGAAAAACTGTTTTTT. It codes for CSASAGTGFEKLFF.

V usage is TRBV20-1 and J usage is TRBJ2-2; a possible D gene is TRBD2 (5 bases). The CDR3 totals 12 residues. From germline, CDR1 is DFQATT and CDR2 SNEGSKA (reference sequence). This CDR3 reads CSAGLNTGELFF. In DNA form, the CDR3 reads TGCTCCGCGGGTTTGAACACCGGGGAGCTGTTTTTT.